The rows below give T cell receptor beta chains drawn from one sample of a study of regulatory T cells in long-lasting Graves disease. TCRdb reprocessed the multiplex PCR reads with MiXCR, giving one entry per CDR3 protein. This sample has 350,000 to 500,000 distinct CDR3 sequences, with around 20% found just once. The sequenced sample was peripheral blood mononuclear cells (PBMCs), obtained when the disease was refractory, from a patient treated with antithyroid drugs. These TCRs come from a female donor with Graves disease. CDR3s include the opening cysteine and the closing phenylalanine or tryptophan.

j_call v_call cdr3_aa
TRBJ1-1 TRBV28 CASSFTTEAFF
TRBJ1-1 TRBV2 CASSLPHRAHDTEAFF
TRBJ2-3 TRBV29-1 CSVEDNTSGVSTDTQYF
TRBJ2-1 TRBV14 CASSQERNNEQFF
TRBJ2-7 TRBV29-1 CSVEGVSYEQYF
TRBJ1-1 TRBV6-1 CASSEGWGNEAFF
TRBJ2-5 TRBV11-2 CASSLGWTGGQETQYF
TRBJ2-1 TRBV20-1 CSAGGTSGNVNEQFF
TRBJ2-5 TRBV3-1 CASSQEGRSPETQYF
TRBJ2-2 TRBV11-2 CASSLVGTNTGELFF
TRBJ2-4 TRBV28 CASSFGTPQNIQYF
TRBJ2-2 TRBV6-1 CASKLAGIGELFF
TRBJ2-7 TRBV27 CASSLSTVGSYEQYF
TRBJ1-5 TRBV28 CVTDNAQDQPQHF
TRBJ1-1 TRBV5-5 CASSLGGAGAEAFF
TRBJ2-5 TRBV15 CATSYFLEETQYF
TRBJ1-1 TRBV29-1 CSVWGGGQAFF
TRBJ2-7 TRBV14 CASSHRDSNSYEQYF
TRBJ1-2 TRBV28 CASSLSVTGDYGYTF
TRBJ2-7 TRBV3-1 CASSQEVGRGHDEQYF
TRBJ2-1 TRBV28 CASSNTGGYTYNEQFF
TRBJ2-1 TRBV3-1 CASSQGLADSYNEQFF